This T cell receptor (beta chain) is drawn from a study of T cells in Graves' hyperthyroidism and ophthalmopathy. The source material, RNA transcripts, was used to amplify TCR beta CDR3 regions. The HTBI primer set served for first-round RT-PCR of the TCR CDR3. TCRdb re-called the multiplex PCR reads with MiXCR, one entry per CDR3 protein. This table has approximately 520,000 distinct CDR3 sequences, around 21% appearing once. This clonotype showed up many times. CDR1 MNHEY and CDR2 SVGAGI come from the germline V gene. Trimming shortened V by 2 bases and J by 4 bases, and 8 bases separated the two germline ends. The CDR3 has 14 amino acids.

The clonotype originates from a man aged 18 to 35 with Graves' hyperthyroidism. Sequencing was carried out using blood. The chain recombines TRBV6-5 with TRBJ2-2; a possible D gene is TRBD1 (5 bases). Here the CDR3 DNA reads TGTGCCAGCAGTTACACTCAGGGCACCGGGGAGCTGTTTTTT. It encodes CASSYTQGTGELFF.